Shown below are 29 T cell receptor beta chains from a single sample sequenced in a study of blood T cell repertoires in COVID-19. TCRdb's table, derived via immunoSEQ multiplex PCR, lists solely in-frame clones and lacks some. The sample consists of about 220,000 clones, around 83% of them appearing once. The specimen sequenced was peripheral blood. These receptors originate from an elderly woman with COVID-19, enrolled during active disease.

As DNA, the CDR3 is TGTGCCAGCAGCCAGGGGCAGGGCGTAAAACTGTTTTTT. It yields the protein CASSQGQGVKLFF. This chain connects TRBV3-1 (or the pseudogene TRBV3-2) to TRBJ1-4, with D perhaps TRBD1 (5 bases). CDR3 size: 13 residues. The V gene lost 3 bases and the J gene lost 10 bases, with 12 bases spanning the gap. The V gene's germline CDR1 is LGHDT and CDR2 YNNKEL (reference sequence).

The chain links TRBV7-2 to TRBJ2-7; D is unclear. Trimming removed 5 bases at V and 2 bases at J, with 10 bases between. The germline CDR1 and CDR2 sequences are SGHTA and FQGNSA. The CDR3 runs 13 residues. CDR3 DNA: TGTGCCAGCAGCCCGACTCCCGCCTACGAGCAGTACTTC. Encoded protein: CASSPTPAYEQYF.

The rearrangement links TRBV5-8 to TRBJ2-7, with 8 bases fitting TRBD2. This CDR3 has 14 amino acids. Unmatched junction bases numbered 4, after V lost 2 bases and J lost 3 bases. Per germline, CDR1 SGHTS and CDR2 YDEGEE. The CDR3 sequence: CASSLGSGDYEQYF. Written as DNA, the CDR3 is TGTGCCAGCAGCTTAGGTAGCGGGGACTACGAGCAGTACTTC.

This clone appeared once. The V call is TRBV7-8, the J call TRBJ1-1; D gene ambiguous. Germline V gene data show CDR1 as SGHVS and CDR2 as FQNEAQ. The CDR3 loop spans 13 amino acids. V lost 3 bases to trimming and J lost 1 base, with 6 bases between them. The CDR3 nucleotides are TGTGCCAGCAGCTTTTACTCGAACACTGAAGCTTTCTTT. The encoded protein is CASSFYSNTEAFF.

The chain has TRBV18 and TRBJ1-5; 7 nucleotides agree with TRBD1. The CDR3 contains 14 residues. The V gene's germline CDR1 is KGHSH and CDR2 LQKENI. After removal of 3 bases from V and 7 bases from J, the junction contained 6 bases not matched to a gene. The CDR3 region is CASSPGQMGQPQHF. CDR3 DNA sequence: TGTGCCAGCTCACCGGGACAGATGGGGCAGCCCCAGCATTTT.

The count of this clone is one. V usage is TRBV18 and J usage is TRBJ2-7; 9 bases fit TRBD1. The J segment lost 6 bases and the V segment lost 6 bases, leaving 15 bases of the junction unmatched. Germline CDR1 and CDR2: KGHSH and LQKENI. This CDR3 is built from 16 residues. CDR3: CASSLPPGTGSLEQYF. The CDR3 bases are TGTGCCAGCTCGCTCCCGCCAGGGACAGGGTCTCTCGAGCAGTACTTC.

V gene TRBV14 combines with J gene TRBJ1-3, with a tentative D call TRBD1 (6 bases). In germline, CDR1 is SGHDN, CDR2 FVKESK. The CDR3 contains 15 residues. Trimming took 3 bases from V and 4 from J, leaving 13 bases between them. In DNA, the CDR3 is TGTGCCAGCAGCCAGAACGCAGGGGTCGGAAACACCATATATTTT. The encoded protein is CASSQNAGVGNTIYF.

The chain couples TRBV7-8 to TRBJ1-1; no firm D call. The V gene's germline CDR1 is SGHVS and CDR2 FQNEAQ. This CDR3 has 12 amino acids. The CDR3 DNA is TGTGTTTCCACCTCAGGGAACACTGAAGCTTTCTTT. It encodes CVSTSGNTEAFF.

This clone showed up just a few times. The chain links TRBV27 to TRBJ2-1; 9 nucleotides agree with TRBD2. After removal of 3 bases from V and 10 bases from J, the junction contained 1 base not matched to a gene. Germline V gene data show CDR1 as MNHEY and CDR2 as SMNVEV (reference sequence). CDR3 size: 12 residues. Here the CDR3 reads CASSFSGGEQFF. The CDR3 DNA reads as TGTGCCAGCAGTTTTAGCGGGGGCGAGCAGTTCTTC.

The V gene is TRBV3-1 (or the pseudogene TRBV3-2), the J gene TRBJ1-3; a possible D gene is TRBD1 (5 bases). Trimming pared 5 bases from V and 5 bases from J, leaving 7 bases between. This CDR3 spans 12 amino acids. Germline V gene data show CDR1 as LGHDT and CDR2 as YNNKEL (reference sequence). CDR3 protein: CASSGARNTIYF. In nucleotides, the CDR3 is TGTGCCAGCAGCGGGGCAAGAAACACCATATATTTT.

The genes are TRBV6-2 or TRBV6-3 and TRBJ2-2, with a weak D call TRBD1 (6 bases). In germline, CDR1 is MNHEY, CDR2 SVGEGT. The CDR3 totals 14 residues. Trimming shortened V by 4 bases and J by 4 bases, and 10 bases separated the two germline ends. This chain's CDR3 is CASSSQGTTGELFF. The CDR3 coding sequence is TGTGCCAGCAGTTCACAGGGAACCACCGGGGAGCTGTTTTTT.

The chain uses TRBV5-1 and TRBJ1-3; 8 bases are a match to TRBD1. Germline values: CDR1 SGHRS, CDR2 YFSETQ. This CDR3 is built from 14 residues. Trimming cost V 4 bases and J 2 bases; bases outside gene matches: 2. The CDR3 DNA follows: TGCGCCAGCAGCCAGGGGGCGCCTGGAAACACCATATATTTT. Protein: CASSQGAPGNTIYF.

The V and J genes are TRBV4-1 and TRBJ1-2, with D maybe TRBD1 (5 bases). V dropped 1 base and J dropped 8 bases, with 17 bases sitting between them. CDR1 MGHRA and CDR2 YSYEKL come from the germline V gene. The CDR3 contains 15 residues. CDR3 in DNA: TGCGCCAGCAGCCAAGGCGATCTCAGGGCAGAGGGCTACACCTTC. Translating gives CASSQGDLRAEGYTF.

The rearrangement joins TRBV2 to TRBJ1-1, with D perhaps matching TRBD1 (5 bases). Germline values: CDR1 SNHLY, CDR2 FYNNEI. The CDR3 has 14 amino acids. The ends were cut back, 4 bases at V and 5 bases at J, with 14 bases in the middle. The CDR3 DNA reads TGTGCCAGCAGTGGATCCGGGGGTAATACTGAAGCTTTCTTT. Translation: CASSGSGGNTEAFF.

The V call is TRBV5-1, the J call TRBJ1-5, with D possibly being TRBD1 (5 bases). This CDR3 contains 14 residues. Germline CDR1 is SGHRS and CDR2 is YFSETQ. V was trimmed by 9 bases and J by 4 bases, leaving 17 bases between them. The CDR3: CATPGRVRNQPQHF. The CDR3 DNA is TGCGCCACTCCGGGCAGGGTGAGAAATCAGCCCCAGCATTTT.

This rearrangement joins TRBV10-3 to TRBJ1-1; TRBD1 matches 9 bases. The CDR3 is 16 amino acids. The V and J ends lost 0 bases and 5 bases, in that order; junction bases with no gene match: 7. Germline values: CDR1 ENHRY, CDR2 SYGVKD. The CDR3 coding sequence is TGTGCCATCAGTGAGTCGCTCGGGACAGGGAGAACTGAAGCTTTCTTT. It yields the protein CAISESLGTGRTEAFF.

The rearrangement joins TRBV14 to TRBJ2-1; 8 positions match TRBD2. V gave up 2 bases and J gave up 8 bases; unmatched junction bases: 11. The CDR3 extends over 16 amino acids. Germline V gene data show CDR1 as SGHDN and CDR2 as FVKESK. The DNA of the CDR3 is TGTGCCAGCAGCCAACGACGGCCGGGAGGGGTCCATGAGCAGTTCTTC. Translating it yields CASSQRRPGGVHEQFF.

This chain connects TRBV24-1 to TRBJ1-2, with 7 bases matching TRBD1. This CDR3 is built from 14 residues. CDR1 is KGHDR, CDR2 SFDVKD, per germline. The V gene end was trimmed by 6 bases and the J gene end by 4 bases; junction bases not matched to a gene: 7. The CDR3 nucleotides are TGTGCCACCAGTCCGGGACAGCTAAGCTATGGCTACACCTTC. Amino acid sequence: CATSPGQLSYGYTF.

The rearrangement links TRBV14 to TRBJ2-7; TRBD2 is a possible D gene (6 bases). The germline V and J ends were trimmed by 1 base and 6 bases, with 16 bases remaining between them. CDR3 length equals 15 residues. Germline V CDR1 and CDR2: SGHDN, FVKESK. CDR3 sequence: CASSQALTGGAEQYF. The CDR3 DNA reads TGTGCCAGCAGCCAAGCCCTGACCGGAGGGGCCGAGCAGTACTTC.

This clone appeared a few times. V and J are TRBV20-1 and TRBJ1-1; D unclear. This CDR3 contains 11 residues. Germline lookup yields CDR1 DFQATT and CDR2 SNEGSKA (reference sequence). The germline V and J ends were trimmed by 5 bases and 4 bases, with 8 bases remaining between them. The CDR3 DNA follows: TGCAGTGCTCCCGAGTCCACTGAAGCTTTCTTT. Protein: CSAPESTEAFF.

The chain is built from TRBV5-1 and TRBJ2-1, with 7 bases aligning to TRBD2. CDR3 length: 15 amino acids. J gave up 6 bases and V 3 bases, and 9 bases lay outside the gene matches. Germline lookup yields CDR1 SGHRS and CDR2 YFSETQ. CDR3 nucleotides: TGCGCCAGCAGCTCTATTGGGGGGGAGACCAATGAGCAGTTCTTC. It is translated as CASSSIGGETNEQFF.

This chain links TRBV19 with TRBJ1-5; D is perhaps TRBD1 (6 bases). The V end lost 7 bases, the J end lost 1 base, and 17 bases lay between the germline ends. The germline CDR1 and CDR2 sequences are LNHDA and SQIVND (reference sequence). CDR3 length equals 16 residues. CDR3 region: CASTLKGGLSNQPQHF. CDR3 DNA: TGTGCCAGTACCCTAAAGGGGGGGCTGAGCAATCAGCCCCAGCATTTT. The variable domain in full, with the rest retrieved from reference TRBV19 and TRBJ1-5, is DGGITQSPKYLFRKEGQNVTLSCEQNLNHDAMYWYRQDPGQGLRLIYYSQIVNDFQKGDIAEGYSVSREKKESFPLTVTSAQKNPTAFYLCASTLKGGLSNQPQHFGDGTRLSIL.

This chain links TRBV19 with TRBJ1-2; unclear D gene. CDR1 and CDR2 from the germline V gene are LNHDA and SQIVND (reference sequence). CDR3 length equals 12 residues. The ends were cut back, 4 bases at V and 3 bases at J, with 6 bases in the middle. In DNA, the CDR3 is TGTGCCAGTAGTAACACAGACTATGGCTACACCTTC. Protein: CASSNTDYGYTF.

This sequence joins TRBV30 and TRBJ2-5; 15 bases agree with TRBD2. CDR1 is GTSNPN, CDR2 SVGIG, per germline (reference sequence). The CDR3 totals 16 residues. V dropped 2 bases and J dropped 2; count of bases not matched to a gene: 3. Written as DNA, the CDR3 is TGTGCCTGGAGTAAGGGACTAGCGGGAGGACAAGAGACCCAGTACTTC. It translates to CAWSKGLAGGQETQYF.

This chain links TRBV2 with TRBJ1-1, with D possibly TRBD1 on 6 matching bases. V was shortened by 6 bases and J by 1 base, with 15 bases between the two germline ends. The CDR3 has 15 amino acids. CDR1 and CDR2 from the germline V gene are SNHLY and FYNNEI. This CDR3 is CASSPHTQGNTEAFF. In nucleotides, the CDR3 is TGTGCCAGCAGCCCTCATACACAGGGGAACACTGAAGCTTTCTTT.

This chain links TRBV6-5 with TRBJ1-4; 7 bases agree with TRBD1. Germline V gene sequence: CDR1 MNHEY, CDR2 SVGAGI. This CDR3 has 14 amino acids. V was pared by 5 bases and J by 5 bases, with 5 bases of the junction left unmatched. This CDR3 reads CASSLDRQNEKLFF. The CDR3 region has the DNA TGTGCCAGCAGTCTGGACAGGCAGAATGAAAAACTGTTTTTT.

V gene TRBV18 combines with J gene TRBJ1-4; tentatively, D is TRBD1 (5 bases). The CDR3 covers 15 residues. Trimming cost V 6 bases and J 2 bases, with 13 bases left between them. Germline V gene lookup returns CDR1 KGHSH and CDR2 LQKENI. CDR3 coding DNA: TGTGCCAGCTCCCCCGAGGGACTGACTAATGAAAAACTGTTTTTT. It yields the protein CASSPEGLTNEKLFF. Supplemented by reference TRBV18 and TRBJ1-4, the full variable domain reads NAGVMQNPRHLVRRRGQEARLRCSPMKGHSHVYWYRQLPEEGLKFMVYLQKENIIDESGMPKERFSAEFPKEGPSILRIQQVVRGDSAAYFCASSPEGLTNEKLFFGSGTQLSVL.

This chain links TRBV7-3 with TRBJ2-1, with 9 bases identical to TRBD2. Germline V gene data show CDR1 as SGHTA and CDR2 as FQGTGA. V lost 3 bases and J lost 0; bases outside the gene matches: 6. The CDR3 has 17 amino acids. In nucleotides, the CDR3 is TGTGCCAGCAGCTTCACAGCGGGAGGATTCTCCTACAATGAGCAGTTCTTC. It encodes CASSFTAGGFSYNEQFF.

The chain joins TRBV6-6 to TRBJ1-6; perhaps TRBD1 as D (5 bases). The V gene's germline CDR1 is MNHNY and CDR2 SVGAGI (reference sequence). Trimming left V 6 bases short and J 7 bases short, with 10 bases between. The CDR3 contains 13 residues. The CDR3: CASRSGYNSPLHF. The DNA of the CDR3 is TGTGCCAGCAGATCAGGGTACAATTCACCCCTCCACTTT.